A single sample gave rise to the 20 T cell receptor beta chains below, sequenced in a study of cytomegalovirus exposure and HLA in healthy donors. Use of 60 Vbeta and 13 Jbeta primers characterized the PCR. The data were produced by immunoSEQ multiplex PCR, yet TCRdb's version contains in-frame clones alone and is incomplete. The sample contains 90,000 or so clones, roughly four fifths of which appear only once. Specimen: PBMCs. The receptors come from a man aged 25 to 40 in good health and CMV-seropositive.

The chain is built from TRBV18 and TRBJ2-4, with 8 bases identical to TRBD2. The V gene's germline CDR1 is KGHSH and CDR2 LQKENI. The J segment lost 5 bases and the V segment lost 2 bases, leaving 5 bases of the junction unmatched. CDR3 length equals 15 residues. CDR3 sequence: CASSPFTGRENIQYF. DNA of the CDR3: TGTGCCAGCTCACCATTTACCGGGAGGGAAAACATTCAGTACTTC.

This chain joins TRBV19 and TRBJ1-5; 10 bases align to TRBD1. This CDR3 has 15 residues. Germline CDR1 and CDR2: LNHDA and SQIVND (reference sequence). V dropped 3 bases and J dropped 5; count of bases not matched to a gene: 4. The CDR3 protein is CASSIVDRGDQPQHF. As DNA, the CDR3 is TGTGCCAGTAGTATCGTGGACAGGGGGGATCAGCCCCAGCATTTT.

The chain employs TRBV7-7 and TRBJ2-5; 14 bases line up with TRBD2. The junction had 10 bases not matched to a gene; V was cut back by 3 bases and J by 1 base. The germline V gene has CDR1 SSHAT and CDR2 FNYEAQ (reference sequence). The CDR3 consists of 19 residues. The DNA for the CDR3 is TGTGCCAGCAGCTTCCTGCCGGGACTAGCGGGAGTACTCCAAGAGACCCAGTACTTC. This translates into CASSFLPGLAGVLQETQYF.

This clone was seen once. This chain connects TRBV9 to TRBJ2-2, with D possibly TRBD2 on 6 matching bases. Germline V gives CDR1 SGDLS, CDR2 YYNGEE. V dropped 4 bases and J dropped 0 bases, with 10 bases sitting between them. The CDR3 totals 15 residues. The CDR3 loop is CASSLGTSNTGELFF. Written as DNA, the CDR3 is TGTGCCAGCAGCCTCGGGACTTCGAACACCGGGGAGCTGTTTTTT.

J is TRBJ2-3 and V is TRBV29-1; TRBD2 might be the D (6 bases). Trimming removed 5 bases from V and 5 bases from J, with 11 bases in between. Per germline, CDR1 SQVTM and CDR2 ANQGSEA. The CDR3 is 12 amino acids. CDR3 loop: CSVPLGGDTQYF. The CDR3 DNA reads as TGCAGCGTTCCCCTGGGGGGAGATACGCAGTATTTT.

The rearrangement links TRBV7-8 to TRBJ2-3, with unresolved D. V dropped 3 bases and J dropped 2 bases, with 9 bases sitting between them. CDR1 SGHVS and CDR2 FQNEAQ come from the germline V gene. This CDR3 is 14 amino acids long. The CDR3 region is CASSFSVPTDTQYF. The CDR3 DNA is TGTGCCAGCAGCTTCAGTGTTCCCACAGATACGCAGTATTTT. Complete variable domain (other parts from reference TRBV7-8 and TRBJ2-3): GAGVSQSPRYKVAKRGQDVALRCDPISGHVSLFWYQQALGQGPEFLTYFQNEAQLDKSGLPSDRFFAERPEGSVSTLKIQRTQQEDSAVYLCASSFSVPTDTQYFGPGTRLTVL.

The chain carries TRBV18 and TRBJ2-1; D is ambiguous. The germline V gene has CDR1 KGHSH and CDR2 LQKENI. CDR3 size: 12 residues. The V end lost 0 bases, the J end lost 7 bases, and 4 bases lay between the germline ends. CDR3: CASSPPRNEQFF. CDR3 in DNA: TGTGCCAGCTCACCACCGAGGAATGAGCAGTTCTTC.

For the CDR3, the DNA is TGTGCCAGCAGTTACTCGAAACGCGGGGAGACCCAGTACTTC. Its translation: CASSYSKRGETQYF. The rearrangement joins TRBV6-5 to TRBJ2-5; a weak D match, TRBD2 (5 bases). This CDR3 has 14 residues. CDR1 and CDR2 (germline): MNHEY, SVGAGI. V lost 0 bases to trimming and J lost 5 bases, with 10 bases between them.

The chain carries TRBV19 and TRBJ2-3; 12 positions match TRBD2. The V segment lost 1 base and the J segment 2 bases; nucleotides outside the gene matches: 7. Looked up from germline, CDR1 is LNHDA and CDR2 is SQIVND (reference sequence). This CDR3 is built from 18 residues. CDR3 protein: CASSIVKTSGRNTDTQYF. The CDR3 DNA sequence: TGTGCCAGTAGTATAGTAAAGACTAGCGGGAGAAACACAGATACGCAGTATTTT.

The V gene is TRBV6-4, the J gene TRBJ1-2; 7 nucleotides line up with TRBD1. V lost 6 bases and J lost 7; bases outside the gene matches: 5. CDR3 length: 12 amino acids. Germline V gene lookup returns CDR1 MRHNA and CDR2 SNTAGT. The CDR3: CASRQGVGGYTF. The DNA for the CDR3 is TGTGCCAGCAGGCAGGGGGTTGGTGGCTACACCTTC.

The rearrangement joins TRBV29-1 to TRBJ2-5, with D possibly TRBD2 on 5 matching bases. The DNA end favors TRBJ2-7, so the J call may be wrong. Germline CDR1 SQVTM, CDR2 ANQGSEA. CDR3 length: 12 amino acids. As DNA, the CDR3 is TGCAGCGTTGTAAGCGGAACCTACGAGCAGTACTTC. Its protein is CSVVSGTYEQYF.

The J gene is TRBJ2-1, the V gene TRBV7-9, with 11 bases that match TRBD2. From germline, CDR1 is SEHNR and CDR2 FQNEAQ (reference sequence). The CDR3 runs to 16 residues. V lost 1 base, J lost 5 bases, and 4 bases stayed unmatched. The CDR3 region is CASSLVRTSGHNEQFF. DNA for the CDR3: TGTGCCAGCAGCTTAGTCCGGACTAGCGGGCACAATGAGCAGTTCTTC.

The CDR3 coding sequence is TGTGCCAGCAGCCCCAGCGGGGCCGGCGAAGATACGCAGTATTTT. It yields the protein CASSPSGAGEDTQYF. The chain couples TRBV7-2 to TRBJ2-3; 7 bases line up with TRBD2. Germline loops: CDR1 SGHTA, CDR2 FQGNSA. The CDR3 extends over 15 amino acids. V shed 5 bases, J shed 5 bases, and the junction held 10 bases outside the gene matches.

The chain uses TRBV5-4 and TRBJ2-7; 8 positions match TRBD1. This CDR3 region has 14 residues. V shed 0 bases and J 6 bases; nucleotides not matched to a gene: 5. Looked up from germline, CDR1 is SGHNT and CDR2 is YYREEE (reference sequence). The CDR3 coding sequence is TGTGCCAGCAGCTTGGTGGCAGGGGGCGGCGAGCAGTACTTC. Its translation: CASSLVAGGGEQYF. Looking up the rest from reference TRBV5-4 and TRBJ2-7 gives the full variable domain: ETGVTQSPTHLIKTRGQQVTLRCSSQSGHNTVSWYQQALGQGPQFIFQYYREEENGRGNFPPRFSGLQFPNYSSELNVNALELDDSALYLCASSLVAGGGEQYFGPGTRLTVT.

This clone was seen once. J is TRBJ2-1 and V is TRBV7-2, with TRBD2 matching over 14 bases. With 5 bases clipped from V and 3 bases from J, the junction kept 12 bases outside the gene matches. Germline-derived CDR1 and CDR2 are SGHTA and FQGNSA. The CDR3 sequence is 19 residues long. The CDR3 DNA reads as TGTGCCAGCAGCCCTGCCGGGACTAGCGGGAGTAACGTCTACAATGAGCAGTTCTTC. Amino acid sequence: CASSPAGTSGSNVYNEQFF.

This chain connects TRBV10-3 to TRBJ2-7, with D possibly being TRBD1 (5 bases). CDR3 size: 13 residues. Trimming cost V 6 bases and J 5 bases, with 14 bases left between them. Germline V gene lookup returns CDR1 ENHRY and CDR2 SYGVKD. CDR3 in DNA: TGTGCCATCAGCGCATCAGGGTCGGACGAGCAGTACTTC. It encodes CAISASGSDEQYF.

The chain links TRBV4-3 to TRBJ2-1; D is possibly TRBD2 (5 bases). CDR1 and CDR2 from the germline V gene are LGHNA and YSLEER. This CDR3 comprises 17 residues. V lost 3 bases and J 1 base, leaving 16 bases between the germline ends. The CDR3: CASSQELAGRSYNEQFF. In DNA form, the CDR3 reads TGCGCCAGCAGCCAGGAACTCGCGGGCCGGTCCTACAATGAGCAGTTCTTC.

The chain is built from TRBV18 and TRBJ1-1, with 9 bases identical to TRBD1. Losses at the gene ends were 6 bases for V and 0 bases for J; bases not matched to a gene: 11. Per germline, CDR1 KGHSH and CDR2 LQKENI. The CDR3 runs to 17 residues. The CDR3 spells CASSAKGQGFMNTEAFF. CDR3 DNA: TGTGCCAGCTCCGCTAAGGGACAGGGCTTCATGAACACTGAAGCTTTCTTT. The full variable domain, completed using reference TRBV18 and TRBJ1-1, is NAGVMQNPRHLVRRRGQEARLRCSPMKGHSHVYWYRQLPEEGLKFMVYLQKENIIDESGMPKERFSAEFPKEGPSILRIQQVVRGDSAAYFCASSAKGQGFMNTEAFFGQGTRLTVV.

V gene TRBV28 combines with J gene TRBJ1-3, with 11 bases lining up with TRBD1. The ends lost 7 bases at V and 2 bases at J; junction bases unmatched: 10. The CDR3 extends over 17 amino acids. Germline CDR1 MDHEN, CDR2 SYDVKM. The CDR3 reads CASNPAGTGGPGNTIYF. CDR3 in DNA: TGTGCCAGCAACCCGGCCGGGACAGGGGGACCTGGAAACACCATATATTTT.

This chain uses TRBV28 with TRBJ2-3, with 8 bases that match TRBD1. V was pared by 5 bases and J by 5 bases, with 12 bases of the junction left unmatched. This CDR3 comprises 16 residues. Germline V lookup: CDR1 MDHEN, CDR2 SYDVKM. The DNA of the CDR3 is TGTGCCAGCAGTACCGGGACAGGATCTGGGGGAGATACGCAGTATTTT. Translated: CASSTGTGSGGDTQYF.